The rows below give T cell receptor beta chains drawn from one sample of a study of blood T cell repertoires in COVID-19. Libraries were prepared by immunoSEQ multiplex PCR; TCRdb keeps only in-frame clonotypes and omits some of them. The sample records 250,000 to 350,000 clones, 88% being singletons. The sequencing sample was made of peripheral blood. These receptors came from a woman under 40 with COVID-19, enrolled during active disease. CDR3s include the opening cysteine and the closing phenylalanine or tryptophan. The D gene is left open where the match is weak. A clone size is listed for some rows: how often the clone was seen (once, few, many), or a class if it is expanded.

d_call cdr3_length clone_size j_call v_call cdr3_nt cdr3_aa
- 15 - TRBJ1-5 TRBV5-1 TGCGCCAGCAGATCAGGGATCTATAGCAATCAGCCCCAGCATTTT CASRSGIYSNQPQHF
- 16 - TRBJ1-3 TRBV18 TGTGCCAGCTCACCAGAATTGACAGCTTCTGGAAACACCATATATTTT CASSPELTASGNTIYF
- 13 - TRBJ2-7 TRBV6-5 TGTGCCAGCAGTTACTCTGGGGCGTACGAGCAGTACTTC CASSYSGAYEQYF
TRBD2 16 - TRBJ2-7 TRBV5-1 TGCGCCAGCAGCTCCGAAGCGGGACTTAGCTCCTACGAGCAGTACTTC CASSSEAGLSSYEQYF
- 13 - TRBJ1-5 TRBV2 TGTGCCAGCAGTGGGAGTAGCAATCAGCCCCAGCATTTT CASSGSSNQPQHF
TRBD1 17 - TRBJ2-1 TRBV19 TGTGCCAGTAGTTCAATCCGGGGGACAGGGGTATACAATGAGCAGTTCTTC CASSSIRGTGVYNEQFF
TRBD1 14 - TRBJ2-7 TRBV9 TGTGCCAGCAGCGTAGCAGGGGGCGGCTACGAGCAGTACTTC CASSVAGGGYEQYF
TRBD2 17 - TRBJ2-2 TRBV3-1/TRBV3-2 TGTGCCAGCAGCCAAGACGTACTAGCGGGAGTCCCCGGGGAGCTGTTTTTT CASSQDVLAGVPGELFF
- 16 - TRBJ1-6 TRBV27 TGTGCCAGCAGTTTATACTGGTACTCCGGTAATTCACCCCTCCACTTT CASSLYWYSGNSPLHF
TRBD2 16 - TRBJ2-7 TRBV5-1 TGCGCCAGCAGCCTCGGGACTAGCGGCCGTTCCTACGAGCAGTACTTC CASSLGTSGRSYEQYF
TRBD1 14 - TRBJ2-7 TRBV2 TGTGCCAGCAGTGAAACAGGGGGTTTAGGCGAGCAGTACTTC CASSETGGLGEQYF
TRBD1 17 - TRBJ1-6 TRBV4-1 TGCGCCAGCAGCCATTTGGGACGGGACAGGGTGAGTTCACCCCTCCACTTT CASSHLGRDRVSSPLHF
- 16 - TRBJ1-1 TRBV7-9 TGTGCCAGCAGCTTTAGGGCGGGACGGACTATACCTGAAGCTTTCTTT CASSFRAGRTIPEAFF
TRBD1 15 - TRBJ1-1 TRBV11-2 TGTGCCAGCAGCCCGACAGGGGTTGGGAGCACTGAAGCTTTCTTT CASSPTGVGSTEAFF
- 12 - TRBJ1-2 TRBV6-5 TGTGCCAGCAGTCAGCTAGGATCGGGCTACACCTTC CASSQLGSGYTF
TRBD2 16 - TRBJ2-7 TRBV6-6 TGTGCCAGCAGTTACGGACGAGCGGGAGTGTTCAACGAGCAGTACTTC CASSYGRAGVFNEQYF
TRBD1 12 - TRBJ2-7 TRBV2 TGTGCCATTCACAGGGGTTTAGACGAGCAGTACTTC CAIHRGLDEQYF
TRBD1 15 - TRBJ2-7 TRBV5-6 TGTGCCAGCAGCTTGGATGGGACAGGGGGCCACGAGCAGTACTTC CASSLDGTGGHEQYF
- 15 few TRBJ2-7 TRBV5-5 TGTGCCAGCAGCTTGGAGGGGACTCCCCTATACGAGCAGTACTTC CASSLEGTPLYEQYF
TRBD2 17 - TRBJ2-1 TRBV11-2 TGTGCCAGCAGCCGAGTTGCGTCTAGCGGTCTTTACAATGAGCAGTTCTTC CASSRVASSGLYNEQFF
- 11 - TRBJ2-7 TRBV12-3/TRBV12-4 TGTGCCAGCAGTCCCGGTTACGAGCAGTACTTC CASSPGYEQYF
- 15 once TRBJ2-5 TRBV9 TGTGCCAGCAGCGTAGAAACTAGCCCAGTGGAGACCCAGTACTTC CASSVETSPVETQYF
- 11 - TRBJ1-4 TRBV12-3/TRBV12-4 TGTGCCAGCAGTTTGAGTGAAAAACTGTTTTTT CASSLSEKLFF
- 13 - TRBJ1-2 TRBV30 TGTGCCTGGAGAGCAGGGGCAAACTATGGCTACACCTTC CAWRAGANYGYTF
- 15 - TRBJ2-7 TRBV7-9 TGTGCCAGCAGCCCCATTGTGGGCAGGTCCCACGAGCAGTACTTC CASSPIVGRSHEQYF
- 17 - TRBJ2-3 TRBV27 TGTGCCAGCAGTTTATCGTTAGGACTTAGTGGACCAGATACGCAGTATTTT CASSLSLGLSGPDTQYF
TRBD1 18 - TRBJ2-5 TRBV30 TGTGCCTGGAGGGGTCCGGGACAGGAAAACCGGGTGAAAGAGACCCAGTACTTC CAWRGPGQENRVKETQYF
- 14 - TRBJ2-7 TRBV6-1 TGTGCCAGCAGTGAAGGGAACAGCCCCTACGAGCAGTACTTC CASSEGNSPYEQYF
TRBD2 16 - TRBJ2-3 TRBV6-4 TGTGCCAGCAGCGAAGAAGCGGGAGGGCCCACAGATACGCAGTATTTT CASSEEAGGPTDTQYF
- 13 few TRBJ1-5 TRBV2 TGTGCCAGCCGTGGCAGGGACTGGCAGCCCCAGCATTTT CASRGRDWQPQHF
- 15 - TRBJ2-1 TRBV7-3 TGTGCCAGCAGTCGAGAGGCCAGCTCCTACAATGAGCAGTTCTTC CASSREASSYNEQFF
TRBD1 22 - TRBJ1-6 TRBV10-3 TGTGCCATCAGTGGGGACCCTGAGACCGGGACAGGGGCCAGGCTTGATAATTCACCCCTCCACTTT CAISGDPETGTGARLDNSPLHF
TRBD2 15 - TRBJ2-1 TRBV2 TGTGCCAGCAGCCGACTAGCGGGAGGTTACAATGAGCAGTTCTTC CASSRLAGGYNEQFF
- 14 - TRBJ2-7 TRBV28 TGTGCCAGCAGACTCAGGGGGGCGAGCAACGAGCAGTACTTC CASRLRGASNEQYF
TRBD2 14 - TRBJ2-7 TRBV6-5 TGTGCCAGCAGAAAGGGACTAGGAAGTCACGAGCAGTACTTC CASRKGLGSHEQYF
- 14 - TRBJ1-4 TRBV3-1/TRBV3-2 TGTGCCAGCAGACCCGCAGGGACTAATGAAAAACTGTTTTTT CASRPAGTNEKLFF
- 13 once TRBJ2-7 TRBV28 TGTGCCAGCAGTTTCGGTGCATCCTACGAGCAGTACTTC CASSFGASYEQYF
- 16 many TRBJ2-1 TRBV4-2 TGTGCCAGCATTGACACTACGGGAGCACCCTACAATGAGCAGTTCTTC CASIDTTGAPYNEQFF
TRBD2 15 once TRBJ2-7 TRBV9 TGTGCCAGCAGCGTAGATAGCGGGGAGAACTACGAGCAGTACTTC CASSVDSGENYEQYF
- 14 - TRBJ1-3 TRBV7-9 TGTGCCAGCAGCACGCGAAATTCTGGAAACACCATATATTTT CASSTRNSGNTIYF
TRBD1 14 - TRBJ1-1 TRBV2 TGTGCCAGCACTCCGGGACAGGGTATGACTGAAGCTTTCTTT CASTPGQGMTEAFF
- 15 - TRBJ1-5 TRBV6-2/TRBV6-3 TGTGCCAGCAGTTACAAGAACATCCGCAATCAGCCCCAGCATTTT CASSYKNIRNQPQHF
TRBD1 13 - TRBJ1-2 TRBV2 TGTGCCAGCAGTGATGGGGACAGAGATGGCTACACCTTC CASSDGDRDGYTF
- 13 - TRBJ1-5 TRBV19 TGTGCCAGTAGCCGGGACACCAATCAGCCCCAGCATTTT CASSRDTNQPQHF
- 13 once TRBJ1-6 TRBV7-9 TGTGCCAGCAGCTTTGACCCCGGAGCACCCCTCCACTTT CASSFDPGAPLHF
- 15 - TRBJ1-1 TRBV6-5 TGTGCCAGCAGTTACTCATTCTCCGGGAACACTGAAGCTTTCTTT CASSYSFSGNTEAFF
TRBD1 16 once TRBJ1-2 TRBV6-6 TGTGCCAGCAGTTACTTCACGCGGACAGGGGGGCGGGGCTACACCTTC CASSYFTRTGGRGYTF
- 14 once TRBJ2-3 TRBV5-6 TGTGCCAGCAGCGTTCTTAGGGGGTGGAATACGCAGTATTTT CASSVLRGWNTQYF
TRBD2 15 - TRBJ2-2 TRBV9 TGTGCCAGCAGCCTCCCGTCCAGCGGGATGCGGGAGCTGTTTTTT CASSLPSSGMRELFF
- 15 - TRBJ2-2 TRBV7-3 TGTGCCAGCAGTATGCGGGGAGTGGGCACCGGGGAGCTGTTTTTT CASSMRGVGTGELFF
TRBD2 18 - TRBJ2-2 TRBV4-2 TGTGCCAGCAGCAAAAGTCCCAGCGGGAGGGCGAACACCGGGGAGCTGTTTTTT CASSKSPSGRANTGELFF
TRBD2 17 - TRBJ2-5 TRBV6-2/TRBV6-3 TGTGCCAGCAGTAAAGGGACTAGCGGCCCGGGGGGAGAGACCCAGTACTTC CASSKGTSGPGGETQYF
- 16 - TRBJ1-3 TRBV9 TGTGCCAGCAGCGTAGAGCCGGGAAGCTCTGGAAACACCATATATTTT CASSVEPGSSGNTIYF
- 13 - TRBJ2-1 TRBV6-5 TGTGCCAGCAGTTACGAAGGAGTATCTGAGCAGTTCTTC CASSYEGVSEQFF
- 11 once TRBJ1-4 TRBV29-1 TGCAGCGCCCATCACGAGGAAAAACTGTTTTTT CSAHHEEKLFF
TRBD2 14 - TRBJ2-5 TRBV7-2 TGTGCCAGCAGCTCAAGTGGGGGAGGGGAGACCCAGTACTTC CASSSSGGGETQYF
- 12 once TRBJ1-5 TRBV7-9 TGTGCCAGCAGCTTCCCAGGACAGCCCCAGCATTTT CASSFPGQPQHF